Presented here are 30 T cell receptor beta chains from one specimen sequenced in a study of T cell changes during pregnancy in multiple sclerosis (dated by TCRdb to between 2019 and 2020). The library was generated by the immunoSEQ multiplex PCR assay. TCRdb limited this immuneACCESS table to in-frame rearrangements with V and J called. A share of clones is missing; checked studies link under half to unresolved V genes, and the rest is unexplained. The sample yields tens of thousands of clones; more than 90% were counted once. The ten top clones hold more than 0.85% of the sample. Source: peripheral blood, taken in the second trimester of pregnancy. The receptors were sampled from a female donor with multiple sclerosis, enrolled in a pregnancy study.

The chain couples TRBV4-1 to TRBJ2-7; 8 positions agree with TRBD1. The germline CDR1 and CDR2 sequences are MGHRA and YSYEKL. With V trimmed by 1 base and J by 2 bases, 7 bases remained unmatched. CDR3 length: 16 amino acids. CDR3 bases: TGCGCCAGCAGCCAAGCTTCGGACAGGGCCACCTACGAGCAGTACTTC. This sequence encodes CASSQASDRATYEQYF.

The chain employs TRBV10-1 and TRBJ2-3, with 8 bases fitting TRBD2. Germline CDR1 WNHNN, CDR2 SYGVQD (reference sequence). The CDR3 totals 18 residues. V shed 6 bases and J 2 bases; nucleotides not matched to a gene: 16. CDR3 sequence reads: CASRRTILAGLDTDTQYF. CDR3 coding DNA: TGCGCCAGCAGAAGGACTATTTTGGCGGGACTAGACACAGATACGCAGTATTTT.

Comment on this clone: The junction and the germline gene differ at one end; a read error may be behind it. The chain has TRBV5-1 and TRBJ2-1, with TRBD2 matching over 10 bases. CDR1 and CDR2 from the germline V gene are SGHRS and YFSETQ. This CDR3 spans 15 amino acids. CDR3 in amino acids: CASSPGLAVLNGQFF. The CDR3 nucleotides read TGCGCCAGCAGTCCAGGACTAGCGGTACTAAATGGGCAGTTCTTC.

V usage is TRBV6-5 and J usage is TRBJ2-3; 12 nucleotides align to TRBD2. Per germline, CDR1 MNHEY and CDR2 SVGAGI. V dropped 4 bases and J dropped 2; count of bases not matched to a gene: 4. The CDR3 length is 16 residues. CDR3 residues: CASSLGLAGPTDTQYF. The CDR3 coding sequence is TGTGCCAGCAGTTTAGGACTAGCGGGGCCCACAGATACGCAGTATTTT.

V gene TRBV18 combines with J gene TRBJ2-7; D might be TRBD2 (5 bases). Trimming took 1 base from V and 2 from J, leaving 12 bases between them. Germline CDR1 is KGHSH and CDR2 is LQKENI. The CDR3 has 15 residues. This CDR3 is CASSPRPPGTYEQYF. In DNA, the CDR3 is TGTGCCAGCTCACCACGGCCTCCGGGGACCTACGAGCAGTACTTC.

The rearrangement uses TRBV7-9 and TRBJ2-7; D gene ambiguous. CDR1 and CDR2 from the germline V gene are SEHNR and FQNEAQ (reference sequence). This CDR3 region has 12 residues. Trimming shortened V by 5 bases and J by 3 bases, and 8 bases separated the two germline ends. The CDR3 reads CASSLSYYEQYF. The CDR3 DNA follows: TGTGCCAGCAGCCTCAGTTACTACGAGCAGTACTTC.

Concerning this clone itself: This sample includes further DNA sequences coding for the same CDR3. This chain connects TRBV19 to TRBJ1-4; D not certain. CDR1 is LNHDA, CDR2 SQIVND, per germline (reference sequence). The CDR3 is made up of 13 amino acids. Trimming pared 6 bases from V and 3 bases from J, leaving 8 bases between. The CDR3 protein is CASRSGSNEKLFF. The CDR3 DNA reads TGTGCCAGTAGGTCGGGGTCTAATGAAAAACTGTTTTTT.

The rearrangement links TRBV11-3 to TRBJ2-3; 11 nucleotides align to TRBD1. Germline V gene data show CDR1 as SGHNT and CDR2 as YENEEA. V gave up 5 bases and J gave up 4 bases; unmatched junction bases: 2. The CDR3 spans 14 residues. In DNA, the CDR3 is TGTGCCAGCAGCCCGGGACAGGGGGCAGATACGCAGTATTTT. Translated: CASSPGQGADTQYF.

This chain uses TRBV27 with TRBJ1-1; maybe TRBD1 (6 bases). CDR1 MNHEY and CDR2 SMNVEV come from the germline V gene (reference sequence). V dropped 6 bases and J dropped 5 bases, with 19 bases sitting between them. CDR3 size: 15 residues. The CDR3 here is CASRPWLGGATEAFF. As DNA, the CDR3 is TGTGCCAGCAGGCCTTGGTTGGGGGGGGCAACTGAAGCTTTCTTT.

The rearrangement uses TRBV15 and TRBJ2-3, with 7 positions matching TRBD2. The CDR3 has 15 residues. Germline V CDR1 and CDR2: LNHNV, YYDKDF (reference sequence). Trimming took 6 bases from V and 3 from J; bases not matched to a gene: 9. CDR3 sequence (DNA): TGTGCCACCAGTGGTTCTATCGGGAGGACAGATACGCAGTATTTT. This encodes CATSGSIGRTDTQYF.

The rearrangement uses TRBV19 and TRBJ2-7, with 7 bases fitting TRBD1. CDR3 length: 14 residues. V was pared by 1 base and J by 5 bases, with 5 bases of the junction left unmatched. Germline V gives CDR1 LNHDA, CDR2 SQIVND (reference sequence). The CDR3 sequence: CASSIGQGIDEQYF. The CDR3 DNA reads TGTGCCAGTAGTATAGGACAGGGCATCGACGAGCAGTACTTC.

The chain joins TRBV7-9 to TRBJ2-7, with 7 bases fitting TRBD1. V dropped 8 bases and J dropped 1; count of bases not matched to a gene: 8. The CDR3 extends over 14 amino acids. The germline gives CDR1 SEHNR, CDR2 FQNEAQ (reference sequence). CDR3 loop: CASEEGDSSYEQYF. DNA of the CDR3: TGTGCCAGCGAAGAGGGGGACAGTTCCTACGAGCAGTACTTC.

The V and J genes are TRBV19 and TRBJ1-1; tentative D call: TRBD1 (5 bases). The germline V gene has CDR1 LNHDA and CDR2 SQIVND (reference sequence). The germline V and J ends were trimmed by 3 bases and 1 base, with 12 bases remaining between them. This CDR3 has 15 residues. The CDR3 DNA sequence: TGTGCCAGTAGTATCGACGGGGGACGGAACACTGAAGCTTTCTTT. Protein product: CASSIDGGRNTEAFF.

The chain carries TRBV27 and TRBJ1-4; D gene unclear. Germline-derived CDR1 and CDR2 are MNHEY and SMNVEV (reference sequence). Trimming took off 6 bases at V and 3 bases at J, with 8 bases between the two ends. The CDR3 extends over 13 amino acids. CDR3: CASRWHANEKLFF. DNA of the CDR3: TGTGCCAGCAGGTGGCATGCTAATGAAAAACTGTTTTTT.

This sequence joins TRBV4-2 and TRBJ1-2, with D possibly TRBD1 on 6 matching bases. The V and J ends lost 3 bases and 3 bases respectively, with 14 bases between them. Per the germline V gene, CDR1 is LGHNA and CDR2 is YNFKEQ. The CDR3 runs to 15 residues. CDR3 nucleotides: TGTGCCAGCAGCCAGACGCAGGGGACGGACTATGGCTACACCTTC. Protein: CASSQTQGTDYGYTF.

In this sample, this clone turned up once. V and J are TRBV2 and TRBJ2-5; D perhaps matches TRBD1 (6 bases). CDR3 length: 14 amino acids. V gave up 2 bases and J gave up 5 bases, with 12 bases separating them. The germline V gene has CDR1 SNHLY and CDR2 FYNNEI. The CDR3, as DNA: TGTGCCAGCAGTGAAATGGGCAGGGGCGAGACCCAGTACTTC. Its translation is CASSEMGRGETQYF.

The chain employs TRBV7-2 and TRBJ2-3; D might be TRBD2 (5 bases). The CDR3 spans 13 residues. V lost 0 bases and J 14 bases, leaving 15 bases between the germline ends. CDR1 is SGHTA and CDR2 is FQGNSA in the germline V gene. This CDR3 reads CASSLAEDLRWYF. The CDR3 DNA reads as TGTGCCAGCAGCTTAGCGGAGGACTTGAGATGGTATTTT.

The chain uses TRBV12-5 and TRBJ1-2; no reliable D call. Trimming took 4 bases from V and 1 from J, leaving 22 bases between them. The CDR3 spans 18 residues. Germline CDR1 and CDR2: LGHNT and FRNRAP. The CDR3 DNA follows: TGTGCTAGTGGTTCCCCCCCCACTCTTAATACCGTTAACTATGGCTACACCTTC. Translated: CASGSPPTLNTVNYGYTF.

V is TRBV4-1 and J is TRBJ2-7; no firm D call. CDR1 is MGHRA, CDR2 YSYEKL, per germline. This CDR3 has 12 residues. The ends were cut back, 3 bases at V and 3 bases at J, with 6 bases in the middle. In DNA, the CDR3 is TGCGCCAGCAGCCACCCCAACTACGAGCAGTACTTC. This gives the protein CASSHPNYEQYF.

As to this clone: Other nucleotide sequences from this sample produce the same CDR3. J is TRBJ2-1 and V is TRBV6-5, with 13 positions matching TRBD2. Germline V gene sequence: CDR1 MNHEY, CDR2 SVGAGI. The CDR3 covers 15 residues. Germline trimming cut 4 bases from V and 10 bases from J; bases unmatched to any gene: 7. The CDR3 here is CASSSGLAGAREQFF. CDR3 coding DNA: TGTGCCAGCAGTTCAGGACTAGCGGGAGCCCGCGAGCAGTTCTTC.

V usage is TRBV12-5 and J usage is TRBJ2-3; D might be TRBD2 (6 bases). The germline V and J ends were trimmed by 0 bases and 2 bases, with 12 bases remaining between them. CDR3 length: 16 residues. CDR1 and CDR2 from the germline V gene are LGHNT and FRNRAP. CDR3 protein: CASGLVLSGHTDTQYF. CDR3 bases: TGTGCTAGTGGTTTGGTACTGAGCGGGCACACAGATACGCAGTATTTT. The whole variable domain, remainder taken from reference TRBV12-5 and TRBJ2-3, is DARVTQTPRHKVTEMGQEVTMRCQPILGHNTVFWYRQTMMQGLELLAYFRNRAPLDDSGMPKDRFSAEMPDATLATLKIQPSEPRDSAVYFCASGLVLSGHTDTQYFGPGTRLTVL.

The V gene is TRBV9, the J gene TRBJ1-2; D is perhaps TRBD1 (6 bases). The CDR3 runs 14 residues. V lost 4 bases, J lost 5 bases, and 15 bases lay in between. The germline V gene encodes CDR1 SGDLS and CDR2 YYNGEE. The CDR3 spells CASSRTEGRYGYTF. In DNA form, the CDR3 reads TGTGCCAGCAGCCGGACAGAGGGGCGGTATGGCTACACCTTC.

The V call is TRBV5-6, the J call TRBJ2-7; D might be TRBD1 (6 bases). CDR1 SGHDT and CDR2 YYEEEE come from the germline V gene. V lost 4 bases, J lost 0 bases, and 11 bases lay in between. The CDR3 totals 14 residues. In nucleotides, the CDR3 is TGTGCCAGCAGCCCCGGACAGAGCTCCTACGAGCAGTACTTC. It encodes CASSPGQSSYEQYF.

The chain joins TRBV4-3 to TRBJ1-3; a possible D gene is TRBD1 (5 bases). V was trimmed by 1 base and J by 0 bases, leaving 22 bases between them. This CDR3 spans 20 amino acids. Germline values: CDR1 LGHNA, CDR2 YSLEER. CDR3 sequence reads: CASSQVTSGFGGNSGNTIYF. CDR3 nucleotides: TGCGCCAGCAGCCAAGTAACATCGGGTTTTGGGGGGAACTCTGGAAACACCATATATTTT.

V usage is TRBV7-9 and J usage is TRBJ2-2, with 7 bases that match TRBD2. In germline, CDR1 is SEHNR, CDR2 FQNEAQ (reference sequence). J lost 5 bases, V lost 3 bases, and 9 bases had no gene match. This CDR3 region has 16 residues. The DNA for the CDR3 is TGTGCCAGCAGCTTCCCCGCCGGGACTATAACCGGGGAGCTGTTTTTT. This sequence encodes CASSFPAGTITGELFF.

This rearrangement joins TRBV5-1 to TRBJ2-7, with 7 nucleotides matching TRBD1. After removal of 2 bases from V and 4 bases from J, the junction contained 9 bases not matched to a gene. Germline loops: CDR1 SGHRS, CDR2 YFSETQ. The CDR3 spans 15 residues. The CDR3 sequence: CASSLRGQTSYEQYF. CDR3 in DNA: TGCGCCAGCAGCTTACGGGGACAGACCTCGTACGAGCAGTACTTC.

V usage is TRBV6-4 and J usage is TRBJ1-1; D is unresolved. CDR1 is MRHNA, CDR2 SNTAGT, per germline. The V gene lost 6 bases and the J gene lost 1 base, with 9 bases spanning the gap. The CDR3 extends over 13 amino acids. The CDR3 bases are TGTGCCAGCAGACTACATCCGAACACTGAAGCTTTCTTT. Protein: CASRLHPNTEAFF.

The chain employs TRBV7-2 and TRBJ2-1; possible D gene TRBD2, 5 bases. The germline gives CDR1 SGHTA, CDR2 FQGNSA. Between the trimmed V and J ends, which lost 1 base and 11 bases, there was a span of 12 bases. CDR3 length: 13 amino acids. CDR3 region: CASSLVPGRKQFF. CDR3 in DNA: TGTGCCAGCAGCTTAGTTCCGGGAAGGAAGCAGTTCTTC.

The V gene is TRBV11-3, the J gene TRBJ2-1; 8 bases match TRBD1. The CDR3 loop spans 15 amino acids. Germline V lookup: CDR1 SGHNT, CDR2 YENEEA. Trimming removed 4 bases from V and 0 bases from J; junction bases left unmatched: 2. The DNA of the CDR3 is TGTGCCAGCAGCTCCGGACAGGGCTCCTACAATGAGCAGTTCTTC. Its translation: CASSSGQGSYNEQFF.

The CDR3 reads CASSFTPLSYNEQFF. CDR3 nucleotides: TGTGCCAGCAGTTTTACACCTCTCTCCTACAATGAGCAGTTCTTC. V and J are TRBV28 and TRBJ2-1; D is ambiguous. Germline V gene lookup returns CDR1 MDHEN and CDR2 SYDVKM. The CDR3 has 15 amino acids. The ends were cut back, 3 bases at V and 0 bases at J, with 9 bases in the middle.